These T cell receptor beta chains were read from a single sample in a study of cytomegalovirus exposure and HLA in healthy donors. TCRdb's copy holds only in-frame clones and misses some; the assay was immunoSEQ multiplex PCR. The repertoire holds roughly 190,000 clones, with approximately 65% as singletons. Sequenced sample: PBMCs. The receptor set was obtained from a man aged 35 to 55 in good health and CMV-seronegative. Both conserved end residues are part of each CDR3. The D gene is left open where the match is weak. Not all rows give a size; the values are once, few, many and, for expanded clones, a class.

cdr3_aa: CAIRRLGQHGYTF; cdr3_nt: TGTGCCATCCGGAGGCTTGGACAGCATGGCTACACCTTC; j_call: TRBJ1-2; d_call: -; clone_size: -; v_call: TRBV28
cdr3_aa: CASKGGQGQWNTEAFF; cdr3_nt: TGTGCCAGTAAAGGTGGACAGGGGCAATGGAACACTGAAGCTTTCTTT; j_call: TRBJ1-1; d_call: TRBD1; clone_size: few; v_call: TRBV19
cdr3_aa: CASSLAEGETQYF; cdr3_nt: TGTGCCAGCAGCTTGGCGGAGGGAGAGACCCAGTACTTC; j_call: TRBJ2-5; d_call: -; clone_size: few; v_call: TRBV5-6
cdr3_aa: CATSRVLGLAGVSSYEQYF; cdr3_nt: TGTGCCACCAGCAGAGTCCTGGGACTAGCGGGAGTTAGTTCCTACGAGCAGTACTTC; j_call: TRBJ2-7; d_call: TRBD2; clone_size: -; v_call: TRBV15
cdr3_aa: CASRGYRVRNTEAFF; cdr3_nt: TGTGCCAGCAGGGGATACAGGGTACGGAACACTGAAGCTTTCTTT; j_call: TRBJ1-1; d_call: -; clone_size: -; v_call: TRBV11-2
cdr3_aa: CASSPQTSGNYEQYF; cdr3_nt: TGCGCCAGCAGCCCCCAGACTAGCGGAAACTACGAGCAGTACTTC; j_call: TRBJ2-7; d_call: TRBD2; clone_size: -; v_call: TRBV5-1
cdr3_aa: CASSTGNWDEQFF; cdr3_nt: TGTGCCAGCAGCACAGGGAACTGGGATGAGCAGTTCTTC; j_call: TRBJ2-1; d_call: -; clone_size: few; v_call: TRBV5-4
cdr3_aa: CASSPGDRDEQYF; cdr3_nt: TGCGCCAGCAGCCCCGGGGACAGGGACGAGCAGTACTTC; j_call: TRBJ2-7; d_call: TRBD1; clone_size: -; v_call: TRBV5-1
cdr3_aa: CASSEAMTDWNTIYF; cdr3_nt: TGTGCCAGCAGTGAAGCTATGACAGATTGGAACACCATATATTTT; j_call: TRBJ1-3; d_call: -; clone_size: few; v_call: TRBV6-1
cdr3_aa: CASSVSGDYGYTF; cdr3_nt: TGTGCCAGTAGTGTCTCAGGGGATTATGGCTACACCTTC; j_call: TRBJ1-2; d_call: -; clone_size: -; v_call: TRBV19